One TCR beta chain is described in this entry. Its antigen remains unidentified. This sample is part of a study of Ad26.COV2.S vaccination and SARS-CoV-2 variants. The wider study: In the COV1001 trial, the donor was in the Ad26.COV2.S arm. Each vaccinee took Ad26.COV2.S intramuscularly, once or twice 56 days apart.

Germline CDR1 and CDR2: GTSNPN and SVGIG (reference sequence). Trimming removed 2 bases from V and 6 bases from J, with 8 bases in between. The CDR3 covers 12 residues. Overall study results and limits: Higher spike-specific TCR breadth was found in vaccine recipients than in placebo recipients.

As for treatment: some 20 received Ad26.COV2.S at low or high dose, single or two shots; a few received placebo; per-sample allocation not given. Repertoires come from day 63 after the first vaccine or placebo injection. Profiled with immunoSEQ multiplex PCR; TCRdb holds only in-frame clones, not every one. The sample includes 400,000 to 450,000 clones, around 93% of them seen just once. The material was peripheral blood, obtained in a trial of Ad26.COV2.S vaccine versus placebo. The TCR was taken from a person aged 18-65 years who received the Ad26.COV2.S COVID-19 vaccine or a placebo. This chain connects TRBV30 to TRBJ2-1; D is unresolved. The CDR3, as DNA: TGTGCCTGGAGTCTAGAGTTCAATGAGCAGTTCTTC. This translates into CAWSLEFNEQFF.